One T cell receptor delta chain is described in this entry. This may be a read error: a much more frequent sequence differs by one nucleotide. Other DNA sequences in the same sample also yield this CDR3. CDR1 is GEAIGNYY, CDR2 EKD, per germline. V was pared by 3 bases and J by 0 bases, with 8 bases of the junction left unmatched. There are 20 residues in the CDR3. The sample originates from a study of gamma-delta chains in newborns, infants, children. At the level of the study: Microbial exposure reportedly drives polyclonal innate γδ T cell expansion after birth.

TCRdb used CATT to re-call clones from the reads. This sample has just over 6,000 delta-chain clones, with approximately 2.4% found just once. This receptor was taken from a child who was a newborn, infant or young child, either healthy, febrile or measles-vaccinated (not recorded which). The genes are TRDV2 and TRDJ3, with 12 bases aligning to TRDD3. Sequenced input: blood. The CDR3 is CACDAVLGDTRSWDTRQMFF. The DNA of the CDR3 is TGTGCCTGTGACGCCGTACTGGGGGATACTCGCTCCTGGGACACCCGACAGATGTTTTTC.